The 30 T cell receptor beta chains given below trace back to one sample, sequenced in a study of T-cell memory formation after mild COVID-19. From the 5' RACE reads, TCRdb called clonotypes with MiXCR, one entry per CDR3 protein. The table records about 560,000 distinct CDR3 sequences, approximately 15% of them present only once. Sequenced: PBMCs or a T cell subset sorted from them (not recorded which). The origin of the receptors is an adult woman who had mild COVID-19 (a few samples of this study predate the infection). Cell type and time point are not known.

There are a few counts of this clonotype. Germline and junction disagree at one end, which may indicate a read error. V is TRBV30 and J is TRBJ1-2; D might be TRBD1 (6 bases). This CDR3 is 12 amino acids long. CDR1 is GTSNPN and CDR2 is SVGIG in the germline V gene (reference sequence). This chain's CDR3 is CAWSRRTVSSFF. As DNA, the CDR3 is TGTGCCTGGAGCCGACGGACAGTCAGTTCTTTCTTC.

In its sample, this clonotype was seen a few times. This chain uses TRBV7-9 with TRBJ2-7; 14 nucleotides align to TRBD2. Germline CDR1 and CDR2: SEHNR and FQNEAQ (reference sequence). The CDR3 has 15 residues. The trim removed 6 bases at V and 5 bases at J, leaving 6 bases unmatched. CDR3 in amino acids: CASRTGTSGRDEQYF. The DNA of the CDR3 is TGTGCCAGCAGAACCGGGACTAGCGGGAGAGACGAGCAGTACTTC.

CDR3 DNA sequence: TGTGCCAGCAGCCCCAACAGTCTAGAAGGCAATGAGCAGTTCTTC. Translating it yields CASSPNSLEGNEQFF. This chain links TRBV9 with TRBJ2-1; D remains unclear. Per the germline V gene, CDR1 is SGDLS and CDR2 is YYNGEE. Trimming stripped 4 bases from V and 6 bases from J, with 17 bases between. This CDR3 comprises 15 residues.

This clonotype was seen a handful of times. The junction and the germline gene differ at one end; a read error may be behind it. V usage is TRBV5-6 and J usage is TRBJ2-6; 8 nucleotides line up with TRBD1. Per the germline V gene, CDR1 is SGHDT and CDR2 is YYEEEE. The CDR3 spans 17 residues. CDR3 sequence: CASSSTGVRSGAKVLTF. The CDR3 nucleotides are TGTGCCAGCAGCTCGACAGGGGTGAGGTCTGGGGCCAAAGTCCTGACTTTC.

This clonotype was detected a few times. The V call is TRBV12-3 or TRBV12-4, the J call TRBJ1-1; D call uncertain. V was cut by 5 bases and J by 4 bases, with 8 bases left in between. The CDR3 runs to 12 residues. CDR3 protein: CASSAYSTEAFF. The CDR3 DNA reads TGTGCCAGCAGTGCATACAGCACTGAAGCTTTCTTT.

In its sample, this clonotype was seen a few times. The V gene is TRBV4-2, the J gene TRBJ2-1; 8 bases map to TRBD1. Germline V gene data show CDR1 as LGHNA and CDR2 as YNFKEQ. V shed 3 bases, J shed 8 bases, and the junction held 6 bases outside the gene matches. This CDR3 is 14 amino acids long. In nucleotides, the CDR3 is TGTGCCAGCAGCCACGGACAGGGTAGAGATGAGCAGTTCTTC. Translated: CASSHGQGRDEQFF.

The chain couples TRBV9 to TRBJ2-3, with 7 bases matching TRBD1. The CDR3 consists of 15 residues. V shed 6 bases, J shed 5 bases, and the junction held 12 bases outside the gene matches. Germline V lookup: CDR1 SGDLS, CDR2 YYNGEE. For the CDR3, the DNA is TGTGCCAGCACTTATGACAGGGACGAAAAAGATACGCAGTATTTT. Amino acids: CASTYDRDEKDTQYF.

This clonotype was observed a handful of times. The chain employs TRBV6-5 and TRBJ2-4, with D uncertain. This CDR3 is 15 amino acids long. CDR1 is MNHEY and CDR2 is SVGAGI in the germline V gene. The germline V and J ends were trimmed by 6 bases and 0 bases, with 12 bases remaining between them. The CDR3 region is CASSRQDLAKNIQYF. Written as DNA, the CDR3 is TGTGCCAGCAGCCGCCAAGACCTAGCCAAAAACATTCAGTACTTC.

The V gene is TRBV11-1, the J gene TRBJ2-2, with 8 bases aligning to TRBD1. Germline assignment: CDR1 SGHAT and CDR2 FQDESV (reference sequence). The CDR3 extends over 16 amino acids. Trimming removed 5 bases from V and 0 bases from J; junction bases left unmatched: 5. CDR3 region: CASSRGQGANTGELFF. CDR3 coding DNA: TGTGCCAGCAGCCGAGGACAGGGAGCGAACACCGGGGAGCTGTTTTTT.

This clonotype was seen many times. The V and J genes are TRBV7-9 and TRBJ2-2; D gene ambiguous. Germline CDR1 reads SEHNR; CDR2 reads FQNEAQ (reference sequence). The CDR3 consists of 12 residues. Trimming took 0 bases from V and 7 from J, leaving 3 bases between them. The CDR3 loop is CASSLANGELFF. The CDR3 DNA reads as TGTGCCAGCAGCTTAGCCAACGGGGAGCTGTTTTTT.

The chain carries TRBV5-8 and TRBJ1-1; D is possibly TRBD1 (5 bases). The germline V gene encodes CDR1 SGHTS and CDR2 YDEGEE. Between the trimmed V and J ends, which lost 6 bases and 0 bases, there was a span of 15 bases. This CDR3 contains 15 residues. The CDR3 DNA is TGTGCCAGCAAACCGGGGCGGGCGATGAACACTGAAGCTTTCTTT. Translating it yields CASKPGRAMNTEAFF.

The V call is TRBV6-1, the J call TRBJ2-3; 7 bases align to TRBD2. This CDR3 spans 16 amino acids. Per the germline V gene, CDR1 is MNHNS and CDR2 is SASEGT. V was clipped by 1 base and J by 5 bases; unmatched bases: 9. The CDR3 here is CASSEGLAGGVDTQYF. As DNA, the CDR3 is TGTGCCAGCAGTGAAGGACTAGCAGGAGGGGTAGATACGCAGTATTTT.

V and J are TRBV5-1 and TRBJ1-1; D gene ambiguous. The CDR3 covers 16 residues. V gave up 0 bases and J gave up 4 bases, with 16 bases separating them. Looked up from germline, CDR1 is SGHRS and CDR2 is YFSETQ. CDR3 protein: CASSLVVGKAVTEAFF. The CDR3 nucleotides are TGCGCCAGCAGCTTGGTAGTCGGGAAGGCAGTCACTGAAGCTTTCTTT.

The V gene is TRBV27, the J gene TRBJ2-2; D uncertain. This CDR3 contains 15 residues. Looked up from germline, CDR1 is MNHEY and CDR2 is SMNVEV (reference sequence). V was pared by 2 bases and J by 3 bases, with 10 bases between. The CDR3 here is CASSLDDTHTGELFF. CDR3 nucleotides: TGTGCCAGCAGTTTAGATGACACGCACACCGGGGAGCTGTTTTTT.

This clonotype was seen only a few times. The chain joins TRBV7-2 to TRBJ1-5; no firm D call. V shed 0 bases and J shed 4 bases, with 13 bases lying between them. The germline CDR1 and CDR2 sequences are SGHTA and FQGNSA. The CDR3 runs to 16 residues. CDR3 sequence (DNA): TGTGCCAGCAGCTTAGCGTTCGGGATGGGGAATCAGCCCCAGCATTTT. Amino acid sequence: CASSLAFGMGNQPQHF. Based on the CDR3 plus reference TRBV7-2 and TRBJ1-5, the full variable domain is GAGVSQSPSNKVTEKGKDVELRCDPISGHTALYWYRQSLGQGLEFLIYFQGNSAPDKSGLPSDRFSAERTGGSVSTLTIQRTQQEDSAVYLCASSLAFGMGNQPQHFGDGTRLSIL.

This clonotype has at least ten counts. The V gene is TRBV9, the J gene TRBJ2-1; the match to TRBD2 covers 8 bases. V was pared by 4 bases and J by 5 bases, with 11 bases of the junction left unmatched. This CDR3 contains 16 residues. Germline V CDR1 and CDR2: SGDLS, YYNGEE. CDR3 nucleotide sequence: TGTGCCAGCAGCCCTCGGGTAGCGGGGACGAACAATGAGCAGTTCTTC. Residues: CASSPRVAGTNNEQFF.

This clonotype was counted between two and nine times. The rearrangement uses TRBV6-5 and TRBJ1-1; 11 bases are a match to TRBD1. V shed 6 bases, J shed 9 bases, and the junction held 6 bases outside the gene matches. Germline CDR1 is MNHEY and CDR2 is SVGAGI. There are 13 residues in the CDR3. CDR3 nucleotide sequence: TGTGCCAGCAGCGAGGGACAGGGGGTTAAAGCTTTCTTT. Translated: CASSEGQGVKAFF.

This clonotype turned up a few times. The J gene is TRBJ1-1, the V gene TRBV4-1, with no clear D. CDR1 is MGHRA and CDR2 is YSYEKL in the germline V gene. Trimming took off 7 bases at V and 0 bases at J, with 15 bases between the two ends. CDR3 length equals 15 residues. CDR3 bases: TGCGCCAGCATCGAGGATTGGACGGTGAACACTGAAGCTTTCTTT. Translation: CASIEDWTVNTEAFF.

This clonotype was observed a handful of times. The rearrangement joins TRBV4-2 to TRBJ2-1, with 11 bases lining up with TRBD2. This CDR3 has 18 amino acids. V lost 0 bases and J lost 2; bases outside the gene matches: 6. Germline CDR1 LGHNA, CDR2 YNFKEQ. CDR3 in DNA: TGTGCCAGCAGCCAAGACGGGACTAGCGGTCTTCCCTACAATGAGCAGTTCTTC. This sequence encodes CASSQDGTSGLPYNEQFF.

This clonotype was found a few times. The chain couples TRBV29-1 to TRBJ2-3, with D possibly TRBD1 on 5 matching bases. CDR3 length: 13 amino acids. The V gene lost 8 bases and the J gene lost 3 bases, with 15 bases spanning the gap. Germline V gene sequence: CDR1 SQVTM, CDR2 ANQGSEA. CDR3 nucleotide sequence: TGCAGCCACCTAGGGGATCGGACAGATACGCAGTATTTT. It specifies CSHLGDRTDTQYF.

The CDR3, as DNA: TGCGCCAGCAGCCAAGACGCCGATATGTCGTGGCGGGAGATTACCTACGAGCAGTACTTC. This translates into CASSQDADMSWREITYEQYF. The chain carries TRBV4-3 and TRBJ2-7; 7 bases fit TRBD2. The V and J ends lost 0 bases and 2 bases, in that order; junction bases with no gene match: 19. CDR1 is LGHNA and CDR2 is YSLEER in the germline V gene. This CDR3 is built from 20 residues.

The V gene is TRBV18, the J gene TRBJ2-7, with 10 bases lining up with TRBD1. The V gene's germline CDR1 is KGHSH and CDR2 LQKENI. The CDR3 is 15 amino acids. With V trimmed by 5 bases and J by 5 bases, 9 bases remained unmatched. CDR3 coding DNA: TGTGCCAGCTCAGCTTTACCCGGGACAGGGGACGAGCAGTACTTC. Protein: CASSALPGTGDEQYF.

The gene calls are TRBV7-9 and TRBJ1-4; D is unclear. With 4 bases removed from V and 4 bases from J, the gap between germline ends came to 13 bases. In germline, CDR1 is SEHNR, CDR2 FQNEAQ (reference sequence). The CDR3 is made up of 15 amino acids. The CDR3 sequence: CASSYDPGLNEKLFF. CDR3 in DNA: TGTGCCAGCAGCTACGACCCCGGACTTAATGAAAAACTGTTTTTT. The entire variable domain, with the rest obtained from reference TRBV7-9 and TRBJ1-4, is as follows: DTGVSQNPRHKITKRGQNVTFRCDPISEHNRLYWYRQTLGQGPEFLTYFQNEAQLEKSRLLSDRFSAERPKGSFSTLEIQRTEQGDSAMYLCASSYDPGLNEKLFFGSGTQLSVL.

V usage is TRBV12-3 or TRBV12-4 and J usage is TRBJ2-1; D perhaps matches TRBD1 (6 bases). The V end was cut by 5 bases, the J end by 11 bases, with 10 bases between. The CDR3 is 11 residues long. CDR3 residues: CASSPGHKQFF. The CDR3 nucleotides are TGTGCCAGCAGTCCGGGACACAAGCAGTTCTTC.

The genes are TRBV15 and TRBJ1-2; 7 bases are shared with TRBD1. In germline, CDR1 is LNHNV, CDR2 YYDKDF (reference sequence). V was clipped by 0 bases and J by 6 bases; unmatched bases: 7. This CDR3 is built from 15 residues. CDR3 in amino acids: CATSRDPGGSHGYTF. CDR3 nucleotide sequence: TGTGCCACCAGCAGAGATCCAGGGGGGTCTCATGGCTACACCTTC.

This clonotype came up once. V and J are TRBV20-1 and TRBJ1-1; D may be TRBD1 (6 bases). The CDR3 loop spans 13 amino acids. Germline V gene lookup returns CDR1 DFQATT and CDR2 SNEGSKA (reference sequence). Trimming pared 3 bases from V and 0 bases from J, leaving 8 bases between. For the CDR3, the DNA is TGCAGTGCTAGGGACAGCCTGAACACTGAAGCTTTCTTT. It codes for CSARDSLNTEAFF.

The gene calls are TRBV5-1 and TRBJ2-7, with 8 bases lining up with TRBD2. CDR1 is SGHRS, CDR2 YFSETQ, per germline. The CDR3 runs to 13 residues. J gave up 7 bases and V 0 bases, and 3 bases lay outside the gene matches. CDR3 nucleotide sequence: TGCGCCAGCAGCTTGGAACGGGGGGGTGAGCAGTACTTC. It is translated as CASSLERGGEQYF.

The chain couples TRBV9 to TRBJ1-6, with a tentative D call TRBD1 (6 bases). CDR3 length: 15 amino acids. Germline V gene sequence: CDR1 SGDLS, CDR2 YYNGEE. Between the trimmed V and J ends, which lost 4 bases and 8 bases, there was a span of 16 bases. Here the CDR3 DNA reads TGTGCCAGCAGCATTAAAGAGGGGGGATATTCACCCCTCCACTTT. Translated, it gives CASSIKEGGYSPLHF.

Only a few counts were recorded for this clonotype. The chain carries TRBV6-5 and TRBJ2-1; D may correspond to TRBD1 or TRBD2 (5 bases each). Trimming took 6 bases from V and 12 from J, leaving 12 bases between them. The CDR3 covers 11 residues. The germline V gene encodes CDR1 MNHEY and CDR2 SVGAGI. In DNA, the CDR3 is TGTGCCAGCAGCAACGGGGCGAGGCAGTTCTTC. Protein product: CASSNGARQFF.

There are a few counts of this clonotype. V gene TRBV12-3 or TRBV12-4 combines with J gene TRBJ1-2; D may be TRBD1 (6 bases). V shed 5 bases and J shed 8 bases, with 12 bases lying between them. The CDR3 length is 12 residues. The CDR3 coding sequence is TGTGCCAGCAGTGAACAGGGTCGCGGCTACACCTTC. It is translated as CASSEQGRGYTF.